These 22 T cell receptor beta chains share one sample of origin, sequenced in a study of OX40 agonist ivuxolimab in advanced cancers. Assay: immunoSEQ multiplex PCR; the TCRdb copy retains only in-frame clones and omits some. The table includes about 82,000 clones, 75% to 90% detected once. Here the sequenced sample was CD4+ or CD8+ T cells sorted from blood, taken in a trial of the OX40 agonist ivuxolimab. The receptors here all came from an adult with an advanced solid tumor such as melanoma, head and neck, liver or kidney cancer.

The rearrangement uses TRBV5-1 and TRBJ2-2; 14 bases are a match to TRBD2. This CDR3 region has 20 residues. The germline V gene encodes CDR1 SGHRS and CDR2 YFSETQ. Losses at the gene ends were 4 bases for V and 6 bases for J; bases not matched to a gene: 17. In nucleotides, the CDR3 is TGCGCCAGCAGCCCAAGGTTGACTAGCGGGGGGGCCTTTGGTCCCGGGGAGCTGTTTTTT. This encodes CASSPRLTSGGAFGPGELFF.

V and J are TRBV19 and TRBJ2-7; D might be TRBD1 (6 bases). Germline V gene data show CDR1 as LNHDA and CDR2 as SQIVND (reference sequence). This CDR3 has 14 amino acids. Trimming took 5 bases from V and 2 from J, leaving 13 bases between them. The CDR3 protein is CASSEETGPYEQYF. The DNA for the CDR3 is TGTGCCAGTAGTGAGGAGACAGGCCCCTACGAGCAGTACTTC.

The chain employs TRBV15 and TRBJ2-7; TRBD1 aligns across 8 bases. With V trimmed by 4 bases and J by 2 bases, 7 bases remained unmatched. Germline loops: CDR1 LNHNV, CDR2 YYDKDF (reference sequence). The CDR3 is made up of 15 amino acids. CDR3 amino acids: CATSNGDRQTYEQYF. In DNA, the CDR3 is TGTGCCACCAGCAATGGGGACAGGCAGACCTACGAGCAGTACTTC. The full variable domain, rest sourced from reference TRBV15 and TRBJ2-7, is DAMVIQNPRYQVTQFGKPVTLSCSQTLNHNVMYWYQQKSSQAPKLLFHYYDKDFNNEADTPDNFQSRRPNTSFCFLDIRSPGLGDTAMYLCATSNGDRQTYEQYFGPGTRLTVT.

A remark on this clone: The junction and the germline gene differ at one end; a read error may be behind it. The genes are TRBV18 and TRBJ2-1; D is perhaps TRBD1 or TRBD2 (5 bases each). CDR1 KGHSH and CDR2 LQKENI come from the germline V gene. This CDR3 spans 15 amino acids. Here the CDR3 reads CASPPGQGAGNEQFF. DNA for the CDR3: TGTGCCAGCCCACCGGGGCAGGGTGCAGGCAATGAGCAGTTCTTC. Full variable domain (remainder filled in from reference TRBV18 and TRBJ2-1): NAGVMQNPRHLVRRRGQEARLRCSPMKGHSHVYWYRQLPEEGLKFMVYLQKENIIDESGMPKERFSAEFPKEGPSILRIQQVVRGDSAAYFCASPPGQGAGNEQFFGPGTRLTVL.

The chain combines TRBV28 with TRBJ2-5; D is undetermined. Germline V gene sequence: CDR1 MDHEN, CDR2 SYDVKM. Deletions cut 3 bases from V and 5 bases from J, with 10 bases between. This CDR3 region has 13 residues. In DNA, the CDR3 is TGTGCCAGCAGTTTGACGGATTTGGAGACCCAGTACTTC. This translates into CASSLTDLETQYF.

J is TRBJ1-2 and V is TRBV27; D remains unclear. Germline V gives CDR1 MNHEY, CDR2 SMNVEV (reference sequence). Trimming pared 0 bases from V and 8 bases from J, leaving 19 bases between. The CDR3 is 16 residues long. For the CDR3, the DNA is TGTGCCAGCAGTTTATCCCCGGGCAGAGTTATGAGGGGCTACACCTTC. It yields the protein CASSLSPGRVMRGYTF.

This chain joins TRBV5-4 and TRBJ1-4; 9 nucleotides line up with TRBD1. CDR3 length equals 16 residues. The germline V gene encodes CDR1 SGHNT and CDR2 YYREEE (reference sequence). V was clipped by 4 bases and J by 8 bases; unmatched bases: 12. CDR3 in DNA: TGTGCCAGCAGCCTCCACCGGACAGGGGACACAGAAAAACTGTTTTTT. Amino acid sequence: CASSLHRTGDTEKLFF. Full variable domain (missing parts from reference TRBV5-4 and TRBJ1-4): ETGVTQSPTHLIKTRGQQVTLRCSSQSGHNTVSWYQQALGQGPQFIFQYYREEENGRGNFPPRFSGLQFPNYSSELNVNALELDDSALYLCASSLHRTGDTEKLFFGSGTQLSVL.

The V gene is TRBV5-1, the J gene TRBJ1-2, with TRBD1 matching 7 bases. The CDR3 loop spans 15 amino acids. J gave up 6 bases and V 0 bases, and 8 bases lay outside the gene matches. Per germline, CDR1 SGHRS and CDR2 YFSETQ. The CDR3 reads CASSLDGRDSDGYTF. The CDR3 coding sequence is TGCGCCAGCAGCTTGGATGGGAGGGACAGTGATGGCTACACCTTC. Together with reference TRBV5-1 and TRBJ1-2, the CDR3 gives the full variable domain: KAGVTQTPRYLIKTRGQQVTLSCSPISGHRSVSWYQQTPGQGLQFLFEYFSETQRNKGNFPGRFSGRQFSNSRSEMNVSTLELGDSALYLCASSLDGRDSDGYTFGSGTRLTVV.

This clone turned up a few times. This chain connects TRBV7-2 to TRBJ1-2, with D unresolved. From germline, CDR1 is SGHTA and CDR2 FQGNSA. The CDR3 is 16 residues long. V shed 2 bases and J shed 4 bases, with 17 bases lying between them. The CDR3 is CASSLQAVKRGYGYTF. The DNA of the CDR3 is TGTGCCAGCAGCTTACAAGCAGTAAAACGGGGCTATGGCTACACCTTC.

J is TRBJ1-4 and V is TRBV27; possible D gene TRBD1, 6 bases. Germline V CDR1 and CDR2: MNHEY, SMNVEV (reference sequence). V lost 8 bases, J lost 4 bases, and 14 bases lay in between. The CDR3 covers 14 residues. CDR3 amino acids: CASGGAAYNEKLFF. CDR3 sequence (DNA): TGTGCCAGCGGGGGCGCAGCTTATAATGAAAAACTGTTTTTT.

Written as DNA, the CDR3 is TGTGCCAGCAGCCCGGGACAGTACACAGATACGCAGTATTTT. Translated, it gives CASSPGQYTDTQYF. The J gene is TRBJ2-3, the V gene TRBV7-8; 7 nucleotides match TRBD1. The CDR3 contains 14 residues. V trimming: 5 bases; J trimming: 2 bases; junction bases outside the gene matches: 4. Germline V CDR1 and CDR2: SGHVS, FQNEAQ.

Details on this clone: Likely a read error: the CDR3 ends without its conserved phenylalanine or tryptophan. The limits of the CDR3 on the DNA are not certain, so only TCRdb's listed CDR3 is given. This chain's CDR3 is CASRESGAVEGII. The rearrangement joins TRBV6-5 to TRBJ1-3. CDR1 MNHEY and CDR2 SVGAGI come from the germline V gene. Including both end residues, the CDR3 is 13 amino acids long.

CDR3 nucleotides: TGTGCCAGCAGCGTAGGACTAGGGGAATTGCAAGAGACCCAGTACTTC. It is translated as CASSVGLGELQETQYF. The chain combines TRBV9 with TRBJ2-5; a weak D match, TRBD2 (6 bases). Germline CDR1 and CDR2: SGDLS and YYNGEE. With 0 bases removed from V and 2 bases from J, the gap between germline ends came to 14 bases. This CDR3 is built from 16 residues.

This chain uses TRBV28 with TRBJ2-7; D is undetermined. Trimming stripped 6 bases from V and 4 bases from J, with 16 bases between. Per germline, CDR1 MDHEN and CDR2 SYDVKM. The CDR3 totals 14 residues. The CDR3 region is CASSSPAVGYEQYF. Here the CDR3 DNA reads TGTGCCAGCAGCAGTCCCGCGGTGGGGTACGAGCAGTACTTC.

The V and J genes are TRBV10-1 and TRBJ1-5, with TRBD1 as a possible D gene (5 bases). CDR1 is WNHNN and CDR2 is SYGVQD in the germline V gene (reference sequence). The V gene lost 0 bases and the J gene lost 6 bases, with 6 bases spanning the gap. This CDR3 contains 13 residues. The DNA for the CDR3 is TGCGCCAGCAGTGAGTCGGGGGGTCAGCCCCAGCATTTT. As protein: CASSESGGQPQHF.

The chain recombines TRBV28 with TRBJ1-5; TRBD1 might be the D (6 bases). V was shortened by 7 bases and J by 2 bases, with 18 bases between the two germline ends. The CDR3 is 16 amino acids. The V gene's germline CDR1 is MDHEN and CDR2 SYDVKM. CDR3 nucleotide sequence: TGTGCCAGCAACAAACAGGGTGGTTCTGGCAATCAGCCCCAGCATTTT. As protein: CASNKQGGSGNQPQHF.

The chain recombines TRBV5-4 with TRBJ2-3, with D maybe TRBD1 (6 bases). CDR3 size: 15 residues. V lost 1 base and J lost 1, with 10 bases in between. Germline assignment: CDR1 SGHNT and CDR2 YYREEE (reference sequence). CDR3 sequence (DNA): TGTGCCAGCAGCTTGTACAGGGTTGGCACAGATACGCAGTATTTT. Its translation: CASSLYRVGTDTQYF.

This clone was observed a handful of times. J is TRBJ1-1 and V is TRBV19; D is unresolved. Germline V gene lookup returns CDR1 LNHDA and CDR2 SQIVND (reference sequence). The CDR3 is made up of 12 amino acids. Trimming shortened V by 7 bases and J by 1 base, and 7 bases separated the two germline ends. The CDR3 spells CASIGENTEAFF. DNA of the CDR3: TGTGCCAGTATTGGGGAGAACACTGAAGCTTTCTTT.

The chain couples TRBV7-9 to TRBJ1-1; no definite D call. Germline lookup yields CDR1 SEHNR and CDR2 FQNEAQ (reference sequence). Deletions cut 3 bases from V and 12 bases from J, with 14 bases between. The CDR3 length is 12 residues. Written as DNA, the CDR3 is TGTGCCAGCAGCTTGACTAGGACGGCCACTTTCTTT. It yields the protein CASSLTRTATFF.

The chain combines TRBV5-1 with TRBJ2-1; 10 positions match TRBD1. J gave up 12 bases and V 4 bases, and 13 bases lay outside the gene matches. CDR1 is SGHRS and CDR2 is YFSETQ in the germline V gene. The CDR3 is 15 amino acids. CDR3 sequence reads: CASSPGQGGDTGQFF. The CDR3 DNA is TGCGCCAGCAGCCCCGGACAGGGGGGGGATACGGGGCAGTTCTTC.

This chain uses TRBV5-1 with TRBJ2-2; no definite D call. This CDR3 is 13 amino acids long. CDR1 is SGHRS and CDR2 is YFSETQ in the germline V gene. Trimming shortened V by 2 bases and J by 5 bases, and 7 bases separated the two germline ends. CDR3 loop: CASSLDRTGELFF. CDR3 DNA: TGCGCCAGCAGCTTAGATAGAACCGGGGAGCTGTTTTTT.

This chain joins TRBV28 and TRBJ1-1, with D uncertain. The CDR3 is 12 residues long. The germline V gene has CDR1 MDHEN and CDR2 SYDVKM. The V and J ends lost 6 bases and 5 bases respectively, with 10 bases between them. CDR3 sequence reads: CASREPLTEAFF. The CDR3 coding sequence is TGTGCCAGCAGAGAACCATTAACTGAAGCTTTCTTT.